One sample yielded the 27 T cell receptor beta chains listed below, sequenced in a study of blood T cells in healthy people across ages. Next came a second PCR, run for about 6 to 12 cycles, which used a sample-barcoded 5' primer along with a J-beta primer mix. TCRdb processed the 5' RACE reads anew with MiXCR; each CDR3 protein has one entry. Of fewer than 700,000 distinct CDR3 sequences detected, more than 45% appear once; the ten largest clones hold around 23%. Specimen: blood. The source of these receptors is a man older than 75 in good health.

The V gene is TRBV6-6, the J gene TRBJ2-7, with 12 positions matching TRBD1. V was pared by 4 bases and J by 3 bases, with 4 bases of the junction left unmatched. CDR1 and CDR2 (germline): MNHNY, SVGAGI (reference sequence). The CDR3 sequence is 15 residues long. CDR3 amino acids: CASSSRDRGHYEQYF. The CDR3, as DNA: TGTGCCAGCAGTTCCCGGGACAGGGGGCACTACGAGCAGTACTTC.

This clonotype was counted a few times. This chain joins TRBV6-5 and TRBJ2-5; D is possibly TRBD1 or TRBD2 (5 bases each). V was trimmed by 0 bases and J by 5 bases, leaving 13 bases between them. CDR3 length equals 15 residues. Germline CDR1 and CDR2: MNHEY and SVGAGI. CDR3 residues: CASSYSRGVVETQYF. CDR3 sequence (DNA): TGTGCCAGCAGTTACTCGAGAGGGGTGGTGGAGACCCAGTACTTC.

This clonotype was detected a few times. The chain joins TRBV7-9 to TRBJ2-3; 7 bases fit TRBD2. CDR1 is SEHNR, CDR2 FQNEAQ, per germline (reference sequence). Trimming removed 1 base from V and 1 base from J; junction bases left unmatched: 5. The CDR3 loop spans 16 amino acids. The CDR3 here is CASSLGGSGGTDTQYF. The CDR3 nucleotides are TGTGCCAGCAGCTTAGGGGGAAGCGGGGGCACAGATACGCAGTATTTT.

V is TRBV6-5 and J is TRBJ2-2, with D unresolved. CDR1 is MNHEY and CDR2 is SVGAGI in the germline V gene. Trimming shortened V by 0 bases and J by 2 bases, and 10 bases separated the two germline ends. The CDR3 is 16 amino acids. This CDR3 reads CASSYSIGINTGELFF. CDR3 DNA: TGTGCCAGCAGTTACTCGATAGGGATTAACACCGGGGAGCTGTTTTTT.

A remark on this clonotype: One base away lies a much larger clone, so this may be a sequencing read error. The chain has TRBV7-2 and TRBJ2-7; possibly TRBD2 for D (5 bases). The CDR3 covers 13 residues. Between the trimmed V and J ends, which lost 5 bases and 0 bases, there was a span of 8 bases. Germline V lookup: CDR1 SGHTA, CDR2 FQGNSA. The CDR3: CASSPRASYEQYF. The CDR3 nucleotides read TGTGCCAGCAGCCCGCGGGCCTCCTACGAGCAGTACTTC.

V gene TRBV6-2 or TRBV6-3 combines with J gene TRBJ2-1; 10 nucleotides align to TRBD2. CDR1 MNHEY and CDR2 SVGEGT come from the germline V gene. Trimming removed 6 bases from V and 2 bases from J; junction bases left unmatched: 4. The CDR3 has 15 amino acids. The CDR3 DNA reads as TGTGCCAGCAGACTACTAGCGGGACCCTACAATGAGCAGTTCTTC. Translating gives CASRLLAGPYNEQFF.

The chain recombines TRBV9 with TRBJ2-3, with 8 nucleotides matching TRBD2. Trimming cost V 4 bases and J 1 base; bases outside gene matches: 8. Germline V gene lookup returns CDR1 SGDLS and CDR2 YYNGEE. This CDR3 is 16 amino acids long. The CDR3 loop is CASSLRGRTGTDTQYF. The DNA of the CDR3 is TGTGCCAGCAGCTTGCGCGGGAGGACGGGCACAGATACGCAGTATTTT.

The chain joins TRBV4-3 to TRBJ2-7, with 7 positions matching TRBD1. The CDR3 is made up of 15 amino acids. Trimming took 4 bases from V and 5 from J; bases not matched to a gene: 11. Germline lookup yields CDR1 LGHNA and CDR2 YSLEER. The DNA for the CDR3 is TGCGCCAGCAGCCGGAATTTAGACAGGGTAGACGAGCAGTACTTC. Translation: CASSRNLDRVDEQYF.

V is TRBV3-1 and J is TRBJ1-2, with D unresolved. This CDR3 contains 13 residues. V was shortened by 1 base and J by 8 bases, with 11 bases between the two germline ends. Germline V lookup: CDR1 LGHDT, CDR2 YNNKEL (reference sequence). The chain's CDR3 is CASSQGGVGGYTF. The CDR3 nucleotides are TGTGCCAGCAGCCAAGGGGGAGTGGGGGGCTACACCTTC.

The chain carries TRBV27 and TRBJ1-1; no clear D. CDR1 MNHEY and CDR2 SMNVEV come from the germline V gene (reference sequence). V was shortened by 3 bases and J by 4 bases, with 9 bases between the two germline ends. This CDR3 is 13 amino acids long. The CDR3 coding sequence is TGTGCCAGCAGTTTCTTTGGTTGCACTGAAGCTTTCTTT. Protein sequence: CASSFFGCTEAFF.

The CDR3 protein is CSARRQTTSTDTQYF. In nucleotides, the CDR3 is TGCAGTGCTAGGCGACAGACGACTAGCACAGATACGCAGTATTTT. J is TRBJ2-3 and V is TRBV20-1, with D tentatively TRBD1 (5 bases). The CDR3 is 15 residues long. Deletions cut 3 bases from V and 0 bases from J, with 13 bases between. Germline V gene lookup returns CDR1 DFQATT and CDR2 SNEGSKA (reference sequence).

This chain joins TRBV6-6 and TRBJ2-1, with D possibly being TRBD2 (5 bases). The CDR3 consists of 15 residues. Germline CDR1 reads MNHNY; CDR2 reads SVGAGI (reference sequence). Trimming removed 2 bases at V and 6 bases at J, with 14 bases between. For the CDR3, the DNA is TGTGCCAGCAGTTACGGAAAGGGTGGGAGCAATGAGCAGTTCTTC. Its protein is CASSYGKGGSNEQFF.

A few counts support this clonotype. This chain uses TRBV11-2 with TRBJ2-5; D uncertain. The germline V and J ends were trimmed by 4 bases and 7 bases, with 7 bases remaining between them. CDR3 length: 11 residues. Germline V gene sequence: CDR1 SGHAT, CDR2 FQNNGV. CDR3 residues: CASSSETTQYF. The CDR3 DNA sequence: TGTGCCAGCAGCTCTGAGACGACCCAGTACTTC. Variable domain in full (rest from reference TRBV11-2 and TRBJ2-5): EAGVAQSPRYKIIEKRQSVAFWCNPISGHATLYWYQQILGQGPKLLIQFQNNGVVDDSQLPKDRFSAERLKGVDSTLKIQPAKLEDSAVYLCASSSETTQYFGPGTRLLVL.

This chain connects TRBV4-3 to TRBJ1-2, with a tentative D call TRBD1 (5 bases). V was trimmed by 1 base and J by 4 bases, leaving 16 bases between them. Per germline, CDR1 LGHNA and CDR2 YSLEER. CDR3 length: 16 amino acids. The CDR3 protein is CASSQAVAGLGYGYTF. The CDR3 DNA follows: TGCGCCAGCAGCCAAGCGGTCGCAGGGTTAGGCTATGGCTACACCTTC.

The chain recombines TRBV5-1 with TRBJ2-7; D possibly uses TRBD1 or TRBD2 (5 bases each). The V and J ends lost 4 bases and 7 bases respectively, with 21 bases between them. The CDR3 is 15 residues long. Germline-derived CDR1 and CDR2 are SGHRS and YFSETQ. CDR3 in DNA: TGCGCCAGCAGCGCCGCCGGGGACCCACCCACGGAGCAGTACTTC. The encoded protein is CASSAAGDPPTEQYF.

The V gene is TRBV24-1, the J gene TRBJ2-2; TRBD2 matches at 7 bases. Germline V gives CDR1 KGHDR, CDR2 SFDVKD. This CDR3 comprises 16 residues. V shed 4 bases, J shed 4 bases, and the junction held 8 bases outside the gene matches. The CDR3 sequence: CATSDSSGGFTGELFF. As DNA, the CDR3 is TGTGCCACCAGTGACTCCTCGGGGGGTTTCACCGGGGAGCTGTTTTTT.

This clonotype appeared a few times. This chain uses TRBV5-1 with TRBJ2-7; 7 bases line up with TRBD1. The CDR3 contains 18 residues. V lost 4 bases and J lost 6; bases outside the gene matches: 22. Germline V gene lookup returns CDR1 SGHRS and CDR2 YFSETQ. For the CDR3, the DNA is TGCGCCAGCAGCACGACAGGGTCCGGGTCTAGAGCGGATAGCGAGCAGTACTTC. Protein sequence: CASSTTGSGSRADSEQYF.

There are many counts of this clonotype. The DNA for the CDR3 is TGTGCCAGCAGCATGGGGGGTTATTATGGCTACACCTTC. It is translated as CASSMGGYYGYTF. V gene TRBV4-2 combines with J gene TRBJ1-2; a possible D gene is TRBD1 (5 bases). The CDR3 has 13 residues. Germline V gene data show CDR1 as LGHNA and CDR2 as YNFKEQ. V lost 5 bases and J 5 bases, leaving 12 bases between the germline ends.

Details on this clonotype: This clone may be a read error of a much larger clone one base away. The chain combines TRBV6-6 with TRBJ1-4; D is unclear. Germline loops: CDR1 MNHNY, CDR2 SVGAGI (reference sequence). There are 14 residues in the CDR3. CDR3 sequence: CTSSLGVSTEKLFF. The CDR3 DNA reads as TGTACCAGCAGTTTAGGTGTGTCAACCGAAAAACTGTTTTTT.

Turning to this clonotype: A much larger clone differs from this one at a single base, so this may be a read error. The V and J genes are TRBV29-1 and TRBJ2-1, with 8 bases matching TRBD2. The CDR3 spans 15 residues. The V gene's germline CDR1 is SQVTM and CDR2 ANQGSEA. The CDR3 DNA is TGCAGCGCCGGAAGCGGGAGTGGGTCCTGCAATGAGCAGTTCTTC. Protein product: CSAGSGSGSCNEQFF.

CDR3: CASSQVNRNTGELFF. DNA of the CDR3: TGCGCCAGCAGCCAAGTTAACAGGAACACCGGGGAGCTGTTTTTT. The genes are TRBV4-1 and TRBJ2-2; D ambiguous. Trimming took 1 base from V and 1 from J, leaving 7 bases between them. CDR1 and CDR2 (germline): MGHRA, YSYEKL. The CDR3 spans 15 residues.

This clonotype was detected only once. V is TRBV14 and J is TRBJ1-2, with 11 bases matching TRBD1. The J segment lost 0 bases and the V segment lost 4 bases, leaving 7 bases of the junction unmatched. Germline V gene lookup returns CDR1 SGHDN and CDR2 FVKESK. CDR3 length: 17 residues. The CDR3 loop is CASSLSPGQGANYGYTF. Written as DNA, the CDR3 is TGTGCCAGCAGCCTATCACCGGGACAGGGGGCTAACTATGGCTACACCTTC. Together with reference TRBV14 and TRBJ1-2, the CDR3 gives the full variable domain: EAGVTQFPSHSVIEKGQTVTLRCDPISGHDNLYWYRRVMGKEIKFLLHFVKESKQDESGMPNNRFLAERTGGTYSTLKVQPAELEDSGVYFCASSLSPGQGANYGYTFGSGTRLTVV.

This clonotype has a handful of counts. This chain joins TRBV7-9 and TRBJ2-7; TRBD1 might be the D (6 bases). V lost 4 bases, J lost 3 bases, and 16 bases lay in between. The germline V gene encodes CDR1 SEHNR and CDR2 FQNEAQ (reference sequence). The CDR3 runs 15 residues. This chain's CDR3 is CASSSYRDLGYEQYF. For the CDR3, the DNA is TGTGCCAGCAGCTCCTACAGGGACCTCGGCTACGAGCAGTACTTC.

V is TRBV11-1 and J is TRBJ2-1; possibly TRBD2 for D (5 bases). The V gene lost 7 bases and the J gene lost 7 bases, with 17 bases spanning the gap. The CDR3 is 14 residues long. Germline assignment: CDR1 SGHAT and CDR2 FQDESV (reference sequence). This chain's CDR3 is CASNTYGERNEQFF. Written as DNA, the CDR3 is TGTGCCAGCAACACCTACGGGGAAAGGAATGAGCAGTTCTTC.

The chain employs TRBV5-1 and TRBJ2-7; D perhaps matches TRBD1 (6 bases). V lost 0 bases and J 2 bases, leaving 9 bases between the germline ends. The CDR3 consists of 14 residues. Germline V gene lookup returns CDR1 SGHRS and CDR2 YFSETQ. CDR3 DNA sequence: TGCGCCAGCAGCTTGGAACAGGGAACCTACGAGCAGTACTTC. Its protein is CASSLEQGTYEQYF.

The chain recombines TRBV21-1 with TRBJ1-2. TRBV21-1 is designated a pseudogene. The CDR3 spans 22 residues. The CDR3 nucleotides are TGTGCCAGCAGCAAAGCGCCAGGACGGATGAACGAGTGGGGAACATGGAACTATGGCTACACCTTC. It is translated as CASSKAPGRMNEWGTWNYGYTF.

The J gene is TRBJ1-1, the V gene TRBV7-2; D not resolved. Germline V gene sequence: CDR1 SGHTA, CDR2 FQGNSA. Trimming removed 4 bases at V and 10 bases at J, with 13 bases between. The CDR3 runs to 12 residues. DNA for the CDR3: TGTGCCAGCAGCTACCCCGGATTAGGAGCTTTCTTT. Residues: CASSYPGLGAFF. Full variable domain (remainder filled in from reference TRBV7-2 and TRBJ1-1): GAGVSQSPSNKVTEKGKDVELRCDPISGHTALYWYRQSLGQGLEFLIYFQGNSAPDKSGLPSDRFSAERTGGSVSTLTIQRTQQEDSAVYLCASSYPGLGAFFGQGTRLTVV.